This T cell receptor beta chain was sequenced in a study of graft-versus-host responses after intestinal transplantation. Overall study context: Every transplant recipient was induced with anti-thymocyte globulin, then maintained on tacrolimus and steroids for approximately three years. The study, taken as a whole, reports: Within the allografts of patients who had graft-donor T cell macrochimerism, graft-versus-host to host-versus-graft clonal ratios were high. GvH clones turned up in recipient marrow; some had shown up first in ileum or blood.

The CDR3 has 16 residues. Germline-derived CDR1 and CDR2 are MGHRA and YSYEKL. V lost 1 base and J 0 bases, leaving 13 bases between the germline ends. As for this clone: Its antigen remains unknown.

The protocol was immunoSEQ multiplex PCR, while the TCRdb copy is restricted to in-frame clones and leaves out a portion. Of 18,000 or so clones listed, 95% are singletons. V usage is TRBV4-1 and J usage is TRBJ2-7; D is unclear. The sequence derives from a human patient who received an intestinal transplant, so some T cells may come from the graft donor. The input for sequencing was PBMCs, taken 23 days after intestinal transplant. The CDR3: CASSQAIRPNSYEQYF. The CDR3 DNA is TGCGCCAGCAGCCAAGCCATCAGACCAAACTCCTACGAGCAGTACTTC.